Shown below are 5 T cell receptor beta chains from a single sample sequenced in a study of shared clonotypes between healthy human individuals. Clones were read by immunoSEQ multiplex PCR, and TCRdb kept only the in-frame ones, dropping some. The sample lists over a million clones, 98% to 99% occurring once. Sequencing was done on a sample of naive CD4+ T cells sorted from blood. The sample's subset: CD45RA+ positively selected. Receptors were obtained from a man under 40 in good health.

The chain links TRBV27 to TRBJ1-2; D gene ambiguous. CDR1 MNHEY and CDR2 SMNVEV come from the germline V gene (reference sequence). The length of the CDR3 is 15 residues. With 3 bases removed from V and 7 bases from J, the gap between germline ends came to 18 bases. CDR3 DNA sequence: TGTGCCAGCAGTTTTCACCCGACGCGGGTTGGTGGCTACACCTTC. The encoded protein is CASSFHPTRVGGYTF.

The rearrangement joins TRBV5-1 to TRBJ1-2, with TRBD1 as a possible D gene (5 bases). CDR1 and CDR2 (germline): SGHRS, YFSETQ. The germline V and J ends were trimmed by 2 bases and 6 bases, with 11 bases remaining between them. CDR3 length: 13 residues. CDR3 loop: CASSFQGNDGYTF. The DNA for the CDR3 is TGCGCCAGCAGCTTTCAGGGTAATGATGGCTACACCTTC.

For the CDR3, the DNA is TGTGCCAGTAGTATCAGGGGGACTAGCGGGCGTACCCAGGCTCACTACGAGCAGTACTTC. This codes for CASSIRGTSGRTQAHYEQYF. This chain uses TRBV19 with TRBJ2-7, with TRBD2 matching over 12 bases. The CDR3 loop spans 20 amino acids. CDR1 LNHDA and CDR2 SQIVND come from the germline V gene (reference sequence). The trim removed 3 bases at V and 3 bases at J, leaving 18 bases unmatched.

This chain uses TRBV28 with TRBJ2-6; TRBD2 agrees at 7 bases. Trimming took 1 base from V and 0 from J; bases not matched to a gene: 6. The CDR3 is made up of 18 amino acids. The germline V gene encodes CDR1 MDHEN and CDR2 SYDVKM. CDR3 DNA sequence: TGTGCCAGCAGTTTATCGGGGGGAGTGGGCTCTGGGGCCAACGTCCTGACTTTC. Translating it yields CASSLSGGVGSGANVLTF. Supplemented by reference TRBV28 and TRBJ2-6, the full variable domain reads DVKVTQSSRYLVKRTGEKVFLECVQDMDHENMFWYRQDPGLGLRLIYFSYDVKMKEKGDIPEGYSVSREKKERFSLILESASTNQTSMYLCASSLSGGVGSGANVLTFGAGSRLTVL.

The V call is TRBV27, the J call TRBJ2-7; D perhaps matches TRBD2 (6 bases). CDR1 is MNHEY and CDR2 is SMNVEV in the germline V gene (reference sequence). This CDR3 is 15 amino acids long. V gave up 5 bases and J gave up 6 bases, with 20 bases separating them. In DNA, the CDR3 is TGTGCCAGCAGTCCGCGCGCGCCACCCGGGGGCGAGCAGTACTTC. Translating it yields CASSPRAPPGGEQYF.